This TCR beta chain was recorded in a study of blood T cell repertoires in COVID-19. For the study at large: T cells, B-cell-depleted T cells, or PBMCs provided the cDNA or gDNA that served as material.

TCRdb keeps only in-frame clones here, not all; method: immunoSEQ multiplex PCR. The repertoire holds about 140,000 clones, with around 87% as singletons. V was trimmed by 6 bases and J by 6 bases, leaving 15 bases between them. This CDR3 is built from 13 residues. Germline V gene lookup returns CDR1 LNHDA and CDR2 SQIVND (reference sequence). Each participant's cohort was designated according to participant-reported clinical history. The clonotype comes from a man aged 55 to 70 who had recovered from COVID-19. The chain uses TRBV19 and TRBJ2-7, with a possible D match to TRBD1 (6 bases). Sample: PBMCs or T cells enriched from blood (not recorded which). CDR3 amino acids: CASSEHRDGEQYF. CDR3 bases: TGTGCCAGTAGCGAACACAGGGACGGCGAGCAGTACTTC.